This T cell receptor beta chain was recovered during a study of preoperative IRX-2 immunotherapy in early breast cancer. V dropped 2 bases and J dropped 6 bases, with 14 bases sitting between them. The CDR3 has 14 amino acids. Germline values: CDR1 MGHDK, CDR2 SYGVNS. Using immunoSEQ multiplex PCR, the repertoire was profiled, and TCRdb retains in-frame clones only, with some absent. The table records 23,000 or so clones, 85% to 90% of them present only once. As to treatment: preoperative locoregional IRX-2 cytokine immunotherapy. Samples came from a phase Ib trial of preoperative locoregional IRX-2 cytokine immunotherapy.

This rearrangement joins TRBV25-1 to TRBJ2-7; tentatively, D is TRBD2 (5 bases). The sequencing here drew on tumor tissue, taken after IRX-2 immunotherapy. The TCR comes from a human donor with breast cancer. In DNA form, the CDR3 reads TGTGCCAGCAGTGAAGAGTTCCAGAGCGGCGAGCAGTACTTC. Translating it yields CASSEEFQSGEQYF.